This T cell receptor beta chain is drawn from a study of blood T cells in healthy people across ages. The germline V gene encodes CDR1 SNHLY and CDR2 FYNNEI. The CDR3 extends over 13 amino acids. This clonotype showed up just a few times. Its target is not known. Germline and junction disagree at one end, which may indicate a read error. Alongside a J-beta primer mix, a sample-barcoded 5' primer served in a second PCR lasting 7 to 11 cycles. TCRdb redid the calling of the 5' RACE reads with MiXCR, one entry per CDR3 protein. The table records about 840,000 distinct CDR3 sequences, about 29% of them present only once. With each sample, at least 6 micrograms of total RNA were extracted. Study-level findings and limits: Whereas aged donors had fewer naive CD4+ cells, long-lived donors had more of them and higher diversity. TCR beta diversity was tightly associated with the proportion of naive T cells.

The data were also submitted as part of a second study, on T cells of mothers and their children. That report notes: At a sensitivity of roughly 100 clones per million clonotypes, no persistent microchimeric T cell clones appeared.

The sequence was collected from a woman in her 40s in good health. The rearrangement uses TRBV2 and TRBJ2-5, with 7 bases identical to TRBD2. Material: blood. CDR3 nucleotides: TGTGCCAGCGACGTCACGGGGGGAGAGGCCCAGTACTTC. Translated: CASDVTGGEAQYF.